This T cell receptor beta chain was observed in a study of cytomegalovirus exposure and HLA in healthy donors. General observations from the study: There were 150 or so TCR beta chains listed as cytomegalovirus-associated.

With respect to this clone: Its target is unknown.

Measured with immunoSEQ multiplex PCR; TCRdb has only the in-frame clones, and not every one. The sample holds around 140,000 clones, roughly 87% seen once. Trimming cost V 8 bases and J 6 bases, with 14 bases left between them. The germline CDR1 and CDR2 sequences are MDHEN and SYDVKM. This CDR3 region has 12 residues. The chain recombines TRBV28 with TRBJ2-7; the D gene is possibly TRBD2 (6 bases). Sequencing was performed on PBMCs. The sequence was obtained from a woman aged 18-29 years in good health and CMV-seronegative. CDR3 loop: CASCVGGAEQYF. Written as DNA, the CDR3 is TGTGCCAGCTGTGTGGGGGGTGCCGAGCAGTACTTC.